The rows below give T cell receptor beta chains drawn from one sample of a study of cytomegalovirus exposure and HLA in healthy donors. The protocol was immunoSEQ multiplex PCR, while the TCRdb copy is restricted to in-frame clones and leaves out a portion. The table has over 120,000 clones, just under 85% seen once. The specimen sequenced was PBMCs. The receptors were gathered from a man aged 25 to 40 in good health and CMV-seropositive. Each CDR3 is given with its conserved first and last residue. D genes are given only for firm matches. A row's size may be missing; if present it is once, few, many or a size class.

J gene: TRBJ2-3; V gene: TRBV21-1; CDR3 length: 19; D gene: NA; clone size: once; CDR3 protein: CASSKGLGDGLEGTDTQYF; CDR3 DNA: TGTGCCAGCAGCAAAGGTCTGGGTGACGGCCTGGAGGGTACAGATACGCAGTATTTT
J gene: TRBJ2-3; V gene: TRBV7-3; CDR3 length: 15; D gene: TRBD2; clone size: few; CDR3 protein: CASSLSLAETDTQYF; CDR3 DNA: TGTGCCAGCAGCTTGTCTCTAGCGGAGACAGATACGCAGTATTTT
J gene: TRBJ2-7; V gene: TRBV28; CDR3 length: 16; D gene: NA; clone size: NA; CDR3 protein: CASSFPLPGGSYEQYF; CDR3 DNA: TGTGCCAGCAGTTTCCCCTTACCTGGGGGGTCCTACGAGCAGTACTTC
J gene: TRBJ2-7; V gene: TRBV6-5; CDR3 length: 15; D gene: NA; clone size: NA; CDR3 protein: CASSYSSQGQYEQYF; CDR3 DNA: TGTGCCAGCAGTTACTCGAGTCAGGGTCAGTACGAGCAGTACTTC
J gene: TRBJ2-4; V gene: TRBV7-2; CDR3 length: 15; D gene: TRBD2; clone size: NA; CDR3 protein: CASSRASGGKNIQYF; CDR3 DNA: TGTGCCAGCAGCCGCGCTAGCGGGGGCAAAAACATTCAGTACTTC
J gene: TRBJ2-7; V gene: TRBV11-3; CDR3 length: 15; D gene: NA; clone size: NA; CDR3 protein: CASSLQGNPTYEQYF; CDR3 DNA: TGTGCCAGCAGCTTACAGGGGAATCCCACCTACGAGCAGTACTTC
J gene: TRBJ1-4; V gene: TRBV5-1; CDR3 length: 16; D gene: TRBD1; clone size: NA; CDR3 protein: CASSRSRDRIDEKLFF; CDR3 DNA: TGCGCCAGCAGCCGATCCCGGGACAGGATAGATGAAAAACTGTTTTTT
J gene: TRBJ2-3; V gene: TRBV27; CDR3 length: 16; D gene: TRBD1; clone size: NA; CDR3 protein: CASSLRQGSSTDTQYF; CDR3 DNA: TGTGCCAGCAGTTTAAGACAGGGATCTAGCACAGATACGCAGTATTTT
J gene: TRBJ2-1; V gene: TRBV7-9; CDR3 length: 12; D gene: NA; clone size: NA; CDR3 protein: CASSVPRDEQFF; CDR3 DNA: TGTGCCAGCAGCGTTCCGAGGGATGAGCAGTTCTTC
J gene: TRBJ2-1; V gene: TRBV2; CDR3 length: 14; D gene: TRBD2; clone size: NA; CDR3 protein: CASRNGTNLNEQFF; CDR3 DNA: TGTGCCAGCAGAAACGGGACTAACCTCAATGAGCAGTTCTTC
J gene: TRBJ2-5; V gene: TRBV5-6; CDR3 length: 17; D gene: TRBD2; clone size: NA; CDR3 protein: CASSIFPRTSGMGTQYF; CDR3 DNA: TGTGCCAGCAGCATCTTCCCGCGGACTAGCGGGATGGGGACCCAGTACTTC
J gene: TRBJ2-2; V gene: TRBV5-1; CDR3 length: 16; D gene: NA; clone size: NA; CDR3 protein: CASSLSKTQLTGELFF; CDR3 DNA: TGCGCCAGCAGCTTGTCTAAGACTCAGCTCACCGGGGAGCTGTTTTTT
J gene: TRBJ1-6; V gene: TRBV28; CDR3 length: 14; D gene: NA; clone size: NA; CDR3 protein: CASSRTRGNSPLHF; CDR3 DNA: TGTGCCAGCAGTCGAACCAGGGGAAATTCACCCCTCCACTTT
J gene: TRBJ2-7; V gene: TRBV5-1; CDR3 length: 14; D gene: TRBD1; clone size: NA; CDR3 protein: CASSLGQGPHEQYF; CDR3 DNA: TGCGCCAGCAGCTTGGGACAGGGCCCCCACGAGCAGTACTTC
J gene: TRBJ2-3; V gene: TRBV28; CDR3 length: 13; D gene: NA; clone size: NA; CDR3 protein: CASTQGGPDTQYF; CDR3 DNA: TGTGCCAGCACCCAGGGGGGACCAGATACGCAGTATTTT
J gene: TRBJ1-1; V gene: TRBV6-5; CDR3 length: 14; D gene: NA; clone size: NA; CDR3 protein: CASIIQGRDTEAFF; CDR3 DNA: TGTGCCAGCATCATACAGGGCCGGGACACTGAAGCTTTCTTT
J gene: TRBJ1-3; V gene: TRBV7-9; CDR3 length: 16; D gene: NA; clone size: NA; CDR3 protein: CSSSSDSVSSGNTIYF; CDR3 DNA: TGTTCCAGCAGCTCGGACAGCGTAAGCTCTGGAAACACCATATATTTT
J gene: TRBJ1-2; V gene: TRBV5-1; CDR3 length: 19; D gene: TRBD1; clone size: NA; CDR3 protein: CASSLRPGTGTYRDEGYTF; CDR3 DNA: TGCGCCAGCAGCTTACGACCCGGGACAGGGACCTACCGCGATGAGGGCTACACCTTC
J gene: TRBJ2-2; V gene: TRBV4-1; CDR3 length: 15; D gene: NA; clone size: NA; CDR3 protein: CASSRPGHDTRELFF; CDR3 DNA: TGCGCCAGCAGCCGACCGGGACACGACACCCGGGAGCTGTTTTTT
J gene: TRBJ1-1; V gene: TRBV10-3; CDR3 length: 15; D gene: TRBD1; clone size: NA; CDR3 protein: CAISGGQGLNTEAFF; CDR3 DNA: TGTGCCATCAGCGGCGGACAGGGATTGAACACTGAAGCTTTCTTT
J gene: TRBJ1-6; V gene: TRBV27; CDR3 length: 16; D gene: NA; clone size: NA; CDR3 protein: CASSSPTGGRGSPLHF; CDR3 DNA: TGTGCCAGCAGTTCCCCGACGGGGGGAAGAGGTTCACCCCTCCACTTT
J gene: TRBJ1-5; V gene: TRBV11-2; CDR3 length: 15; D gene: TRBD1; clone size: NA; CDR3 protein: CASSPGGTGHQPQHF; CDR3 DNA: TGTGCCAGCAGCCCCGGAGGGACAGGGCATCAGCCCCAGCATTTT
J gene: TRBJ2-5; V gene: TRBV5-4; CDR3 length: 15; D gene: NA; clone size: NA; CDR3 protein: CASSLAFSGQETQYF; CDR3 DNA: TGTGCCAGCAGCTTGGCCTTTTCGGGGCAAGAGACCCAGTACTTC
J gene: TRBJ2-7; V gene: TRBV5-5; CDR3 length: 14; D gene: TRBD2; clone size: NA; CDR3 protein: CASSRRGGTGEQYF; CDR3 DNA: TGTGCCAGCAGCCGCCGGGGGGGGACGGGCGAGCAGTACTTC
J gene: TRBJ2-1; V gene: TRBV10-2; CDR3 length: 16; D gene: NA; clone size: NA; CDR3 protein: CASSISTGVSYNEQFF; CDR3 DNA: TGCGCCAGCAGTATCTCGACGGGGGTCTCCTACAATGAGCAGTTCTTC
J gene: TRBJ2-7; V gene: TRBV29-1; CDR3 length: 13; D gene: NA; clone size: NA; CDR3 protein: CSVHTGSLYEQYF; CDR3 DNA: TGCAGCGTCCACACAGGGTCCCTCTACGAGCAGTACTTC
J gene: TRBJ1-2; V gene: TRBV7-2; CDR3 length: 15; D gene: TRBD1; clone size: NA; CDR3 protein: CASSLAPGQGTPPTF; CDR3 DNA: TGTGCCAGCAGCTTAGCGCCGGGACAGGGGACGCCGCCCACCTTC
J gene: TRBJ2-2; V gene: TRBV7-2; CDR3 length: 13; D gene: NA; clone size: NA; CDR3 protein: CASSGDGAGELFF; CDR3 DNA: TGTGCCAGCAGCGGAGACGGGGCCGGGGAGCTGTTTTTT
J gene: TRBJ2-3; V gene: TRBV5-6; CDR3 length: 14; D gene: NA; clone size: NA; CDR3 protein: CASSWDFEPDTQYF; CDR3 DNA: TGTGCCAGCAGCTGGGACTTCGAGCCAGATACGCAGTATTTT
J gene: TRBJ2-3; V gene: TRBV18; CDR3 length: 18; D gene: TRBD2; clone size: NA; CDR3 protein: CASSSGLAGGPGTDTQYF; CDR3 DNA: TGTGCCAGCTCAAGTGGACTAGCGGGGGGGCCAGGGACAGATACGCAGTATTTT
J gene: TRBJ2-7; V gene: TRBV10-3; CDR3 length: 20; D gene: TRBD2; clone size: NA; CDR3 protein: CAISESYSGADRYHPGEQYF; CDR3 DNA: TGTGCCATCAGTGAGTCGTATAGCGGGGCAGACCGTTATCATCCGGGCGAGCAGTACTTC
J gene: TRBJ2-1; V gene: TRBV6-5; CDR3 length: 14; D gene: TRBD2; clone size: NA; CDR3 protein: CASSYDGGDNEQFF; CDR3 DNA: TGTGCCAGCAGTTACGACGGGGGGGACAATGAGCAGTTCTTC
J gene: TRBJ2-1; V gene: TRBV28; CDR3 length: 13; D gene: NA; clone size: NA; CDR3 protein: CASRLGGRGEQFF; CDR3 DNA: TGTGCCAGCAGACTCGGGGGACGGGGTGAGCAGTTCTTC
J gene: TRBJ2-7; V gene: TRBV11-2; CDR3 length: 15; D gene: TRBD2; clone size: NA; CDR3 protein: CASSLSVGGAYEQYF; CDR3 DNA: TGTGCCAGCAGCTTATCGGTGGGGGGGGCCTACGAGCAGTACTTC
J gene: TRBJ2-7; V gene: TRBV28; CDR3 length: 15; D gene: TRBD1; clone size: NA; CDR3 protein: CASSWGTGVLGEQYF; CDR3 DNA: TGTGCCAGCAGTTGGGGGACAGGCGTCCTGGGCGAGCAGTACTTC
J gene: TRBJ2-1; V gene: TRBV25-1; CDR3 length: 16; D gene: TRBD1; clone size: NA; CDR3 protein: CASSDTGGMVANEQFF; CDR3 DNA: TGTGCCAGCAGTGATACAGGGGGCATGGTGGCCAATGAGCAGTTCTTC
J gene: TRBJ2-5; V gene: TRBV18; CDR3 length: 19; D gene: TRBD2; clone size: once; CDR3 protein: CASSSRLAGGLPVQETQYF; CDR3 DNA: TGTGCCAGCTCATCACGACTAGCGGGAGGCCTTCCTGTCCAAGAGACCCAGTACTTC